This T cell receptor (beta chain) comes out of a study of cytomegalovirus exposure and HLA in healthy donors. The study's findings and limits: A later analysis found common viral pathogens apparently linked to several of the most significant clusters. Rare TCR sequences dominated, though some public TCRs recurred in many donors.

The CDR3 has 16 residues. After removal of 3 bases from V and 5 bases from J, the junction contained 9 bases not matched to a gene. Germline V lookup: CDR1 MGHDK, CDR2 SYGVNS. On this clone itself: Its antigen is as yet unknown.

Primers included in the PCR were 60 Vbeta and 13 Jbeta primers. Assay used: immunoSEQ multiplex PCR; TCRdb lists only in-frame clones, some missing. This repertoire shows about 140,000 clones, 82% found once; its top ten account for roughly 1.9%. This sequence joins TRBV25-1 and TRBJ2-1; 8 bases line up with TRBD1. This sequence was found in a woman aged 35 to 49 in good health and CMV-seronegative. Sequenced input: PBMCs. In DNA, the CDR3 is TGTGCCAGCAGTGATTTTGTCGGACAGGGCAACAATGAGCAGTTCTTC. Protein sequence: CASSDFVGQGNNEQFF.